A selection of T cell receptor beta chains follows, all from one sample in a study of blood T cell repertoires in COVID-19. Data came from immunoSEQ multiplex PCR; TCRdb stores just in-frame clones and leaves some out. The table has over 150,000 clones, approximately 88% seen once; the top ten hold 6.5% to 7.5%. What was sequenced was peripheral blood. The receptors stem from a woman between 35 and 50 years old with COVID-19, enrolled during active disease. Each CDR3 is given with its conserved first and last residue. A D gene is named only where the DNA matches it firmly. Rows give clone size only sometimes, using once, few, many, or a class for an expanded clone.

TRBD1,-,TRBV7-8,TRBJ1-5,CASSLRQGNQPQHF,TGTGCCAGCAGCTTACGACAGGGGAATCAGCCCCAGCATTTT
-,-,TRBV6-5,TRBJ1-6,CASSYEYNSPLHF,TGTGCCAGCAGCTACGAGTATAATTCACCCCTCCACTTT
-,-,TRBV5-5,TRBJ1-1,CASSLGHETEAFF,TGTGCCAGCAGCTTGGGCCACGAGACTGAAGCTTTCTTT
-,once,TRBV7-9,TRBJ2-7,CASSLLRRRESREQYF,TGTGCCAGCAGCTTATTAAGACGAAGGGAGTCCCGCGAGCAGTACTTC
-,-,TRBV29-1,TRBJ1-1,CSVEGQPRAFF,TGCAGCGTTGAAGGCCAACCCAGAGCTTTCTTT
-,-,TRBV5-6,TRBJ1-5,CASSLRGGYQPQHF,TGTGCCAGCAGCTTGAGGGGTGGATATCAGCCCCAGCATTTT
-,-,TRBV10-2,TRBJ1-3,CASSERGGNTIYF,TGCGCCAGCAGTGAGAGGGGAGGAAACACCATATATTTT
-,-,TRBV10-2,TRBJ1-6,CASTESSPLHF,TGCGCCAGCACCGAGAGTTCACCCCTCCACTTT
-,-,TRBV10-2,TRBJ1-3,CASSEFGTGSGNTIYF,TGCGCCAGCAGTGAATTCGGTACAGGCTCTGGAAACACCATATATTTT
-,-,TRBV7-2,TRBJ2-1,CASSPRGYNEQFF,TGTGCCAGCAGCCCCCGAGGATACAATGAGCAGTTCTTC
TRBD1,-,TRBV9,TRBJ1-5,CASGRDRGNQPQHF,TGTGCCAGCGGGCGGGACAGGGGCAATCAGCCCCAGCATTTT
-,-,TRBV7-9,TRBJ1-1,CASSTVEAFF,TGTGCCAGCAGCACGGTTGAAGCTTTCTTT
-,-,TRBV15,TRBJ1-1,CATYRGDTEAFF,TGTGCCACCTATAGGGGTGACACTGAAGCTTTCTTT
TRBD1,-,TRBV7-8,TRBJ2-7,CASSTGQGTFYEQYF,TGTGCCAGCAGCACGGGACAGGGGACCTTCTACGAGCAGTACTTC
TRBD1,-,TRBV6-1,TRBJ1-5,CASSDYRGLNQPQHF,TGTGCCAGCAGTGATTACAGGGGACTGAATCAGCCCCAGCATTTT
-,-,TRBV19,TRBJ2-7,CASSIPPAYEQYF,TGTGCCAGTAGTATTCCCCCAGCCTACGAGCAGTACTTC
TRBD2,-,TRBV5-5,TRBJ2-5,CASSWGTRGETQYF,TGTGCCAGCAGCTGGGGGACTAGGGGAGAGACCCAGTACTTC
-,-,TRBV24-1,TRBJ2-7,CATRMTGSYEQYF,TGTGCCACCAGGATGACAGGTTCCTACGAGCAGTACTTC
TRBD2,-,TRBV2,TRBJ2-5,CASSGTSGNQETQYF,TGTGCCAGCAGTGGGACTAGCGGGAATCAAGAGACCCAGTACTTC
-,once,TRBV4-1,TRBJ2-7,CASRQSSGPGVDEQYF,TGCGCCAGCAGGCAAAGCTCAGGTCCGGGGGTAGACGAGCAGTACTTC
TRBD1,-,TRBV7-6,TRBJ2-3,CASSVQGASTDTQYF,TGTGCCAGCAGCGTACAGGGGGCTAGCACAGATACGCAGTATTTT
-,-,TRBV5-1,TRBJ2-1,CASLGPPINEQFF,TGCGCCAGCTTGGGCCCCCCAATAAATGAGCAGTTCTTC